This paragraph covers one T cell receptor (beta chain) sequence. Its target is not known. Compared with germline, one end of the junction differs, possibly owing to a read error. This same CDR3 is encoded by further DNA sequences in the sample. Sequencing was performed with immunoSEQ multiplex PCR; in TCRdb, only in-frame clones are kept and a portion is missing. Of some 120,000 clones listed, roughly 92% are singletons. This sample is drawn from a study of graft-versus-host responses after intestinal transplantation. Overall study: All recipients were transplanted with multivisceral, liver-intestinal, or isolated intestinal grafts. Recipients across the board were started on anti-thymocyte globulin induction, then kept on tacrolimus and steroids for about 3 years.

Study observations and caveats: GvH clones occurred in recipient marrow; some first appeared in ileum or blood. Peak circulating GvH clone levels tracked with early post-transplant HvG declines.

Sample: unstimulated CD4+ T cells sorted from spleen or lymph node cells, taken before transplant. The source is a human donor who was the organ donor for an intestinal transplant.

The CDR3 nucleotides are TGTGCCAGCAGTTATTTAGCGGGGACAGATACGCAGTACTTT. Its translation: CASSYLAGTDTQYF. V is TRBV27 and J is TRBJ2-3, with D possibly TRBD2 on 8 matching bases. Germline V gene data show CDR1 as MNHEY and CDR2 as SMNVEV (reference sequence). The CDR3 spans 14 residues.